A single sample is the source of the 18 T cell receptor beta chains below, sequenced in a study of siplizumab effects on memory and regulatory T cells. TCRdb's copy holds only in-frame clones and misses some; the assay was immunoSEQ multiplex PCR. The repertoire has some 81,000 clones, around 93% of them found once; the top ten carry roughly 20%. Material: CD8+ T cells sorted from blood. These receptors all come from a human donor in good health.

The rearrangement links TRBV9 to TRBJ2-7, with 9 bases aligning to TRBD2. CDR1 is SGDLS, CDR2 YYNGEE, per germline. V was clipped by 0 bases and J by 7 bases; unmatched bases: 8. This CDR3 has 15 residues. CDR3 DNA sequence: TGTGCCAGCAGCGTAGATCTGGGGACTAGCAGGGAGCAGTACTTC. It is translated as CASSVDLGTSREQYF.

V usage is TRBV28 and J usage is TRBJ1-5; perhaps TRBD1 as D (5 bases). With 6 bases removed from V and 0 bases from J, the gap between germline ends came to 9 bases. This CDR3 is 14 amino acids long. Germline V lookup: CDR1 MDHEN, CDR2 SYDVKM. CDR3 amino acids: CASRPTVSNQPQHF. The CDR3 DNA follows: TGTGCCAGCAGACCGACAGTTAGCAATCAGCCCCAGCATTTT.

V and J are TRBV4-1 and TRBJ2-7; 12 positions agree with TRBD2. The trim removed 0 bases at V and 3 bases at J, leaving 3 bases unmatched. This CDR3 has 16 residues. CDR1 is MGHRA and CDR2 is YSYEKL in the germline V gene. In DNA form, the CDR3 reads TGCGCCAGCAGCCAAGAGGGACTAGCGGGCCACTACGAGCAGTACTTC. It is translated as CASSQEGLAGHYEQYF.

This chain links TRBV23-1 with TRBJ2-7; TRBD2 agrees at 9 bases. TRBV23-1 is placed among ORFs of uncertain function. This CDR3 has 16 amino acids. V lost 0 bases to trimming and J lost 6 bases; unmatched junction nucleotides: 9. The CDR3 DNA reads as TGCGCCAGCAGTCAATCGTGGGCGGGAGGGCCCTTCGAGCAGTACTTC. This translates into CASSQSWAGGPFEQYF.

The chain combines TRBV6-5 with TRBJ2-1, with D perhaps matching TRBD2 (6 bases). The CDR3 covers 11 residues. Germline V gene data show CDR1 as MNHEY and CDR2 as SVGAGI. Trimming took off 5 bases at V and 9 bases at J, with 8 bases between the two ends. This CDR3 is CASSHGGEQFF. CDR3 nucleotides: TGTGCCAGCAGTCACGGGGGTGAGCAGTTCTTC.

The V gene is TRBV11-2, the J gene TRBJ2-1; TRBD2 aligns across 10 bases. V was clipped by 1 base and J by 4 bases; unmatched bases: 7. The length of the CDR3 is 17 residues. Germline CDR1 reads SGHAT; CDR2 reads FQNNGV. CDR3 nucleotides: TGTGCCAGCAGCTTAGCGTTCGGGACTAGCGAATACAATGAGCAGTTCTTC. Amino acid sequence: CASSLAFGTSEYNEQFF. Looking up the rest from reference TRBV11-2 and TRBJ2-1 gives the full variable domain: EAGVAQSPRYKIIEKRQSVAFWCNPISGHATLYWYQQILGQGPKLLIQFQNNGVVDDSQLPKDRFSAERLKGVDSTLKIQPAKLEDSAVYLCASSLAFGTSEYNEQFFGPGTRLTVL.

The V call is TRBV30, the J call TRBJ1-6; TRBD1 matches at 7 bases. This CDR3 has 15 amino acids. Germline CDR1 and CDR2: GTSNPN and SVGIG (reference sequence). The trim removed 3 bases at V and 9 bases at J, leaving 11 bases unmatched. The CDR3 spells CAWRVGTVTASPLHF. The CDR3 region has the DNA TGTGCCTGGAGAGTGGGGACAGTCACGGCTTCACCCCTCCACTTT.

This chain links TRBV29-1 with TRBJ1-2; no clear D gene. This CDR3 is 13 amino acids long. Trimming took off 5 bases at V and 4 bases at J, with 14 bases between the two ends. CDR1 SQVTM and CDR2 ANQGSEA come from the germline V gene. Here the CDR3 reads CSVPLSPTYGYTF. CDR3 DNA: TGCAGCGTTCCCCTGAGTCCCACCTATGGCTACACCTTC.

The rearrangement links TRBV7-9 to TRBJ2-7; 11 bases are a match to TRBD2. Unmatched junction bases numbered 4, after V lost 5 bases and J lost 1 base. CDR1 is SEHNR, CDR2 FQNEAQ, per germline (reference sequence). This CDR3 region has 15 residues. The CDR3 region has the DNA TGTGCCAGCAGCGACGGGACTAGCGGTTCCTACGAGCAGTACTTC. It is translated as CASSDGTSGSYEQYF.

The chain carries TRBV10-3 and TRBJ1-5; D is unclear. Trimming removed 2 bases from V and 9 bases from J, with 11 bases in between. Germline V gene data show CDR1 as ENHRY and CDR2 as SYGVKD. There are 13 residues in the CDR3. CDR3 in amino acids: CAISEVTGRPQHF. The CDR3 DNA follows: TGTGCCATCAGTGAGGTAACGGGGAGGCCCCAGCATTTT.

The chain has TRBV7-3 and TRBJ2-1, with 9 nucleotides matching TRBD2. The CDR3 has 15 amino acids. Per the germline V gene, CDR1 is SGHTA and CDR2 is FQGTGA. V shed 3 bases and J 6 bases; nucleotides not matched to a gene: 6. This CDR3 reads CASSLGSGRSNEQFF. The DNA for the CDR3 is TGTGCCAGCAGCTTGGGTAGCGGGAGAAGCAATGAGCAGTTCTTC.

The CDR3 protein is CASSERGLDGGYTF. DNA of the CDR3: TGTGCCAGCAGTGAACGCGGATTGGACGGCGGCTACACCTTC. The chain uses TRBV2 and TRBJ1-2; D remains unclear. V was cut by 2 bases and J by 8 bases, with 15 bases left in between. Per the germline V gene, CDR1 is SNHLY and CDR2 is FYNNEI. This CDR3 is 14 amino acids long.

This chain joins TRBV9 and TRBJ2-1; no clear D. The germline V gene encodes CDR1 SGDLS and CDR2 YYNGEE. The CDR3 spans 18 residues. The V end was cut by 1 base, the J end by 7 bases, with 24 bases between. The DNA for the CDR3 is TGTGCCAGCAGCGTAATGTTTTTGGCCTCCGTAAACGGGAATGAGCAGTTCTTC. It encodes CASSVMFLASVNGNEQFF.

The chain employs TRBV7-9 and TRBJ2-7; a possible D gene is TRBD2 (6 bases). Germline assignment: CDR1 SEHNR and CDR2 FQNEAQ (reference sequence). The length of the CDR3 is 16 residues. V lost 7 bases to trimming and J lost 2 bases, with 21 bases between them. The DNA for the CDR3 is TGTGCCAGCACCGGAGTCGGAGGGCGGAATACCTACGAGCAGTACTTC. Its protein is CASTGVGGRNTYEQYF.

This clone was seen a handful of times. The chain is built from TRBV6-5 and TRBJ1-1; D remains ambiguous. The CDR3 has 13 amino acids. The V end was cut by 4 bases, the J end by 1 base, with 7 bases between. Germline lookup yields CDR1 MNHEY and CDR2 SVGAGI. CDR3 residues: CASSFRANTEAFF. Here the CDR3 DNA reads TGTGCCAGCAGTTTCCGAGCGAACACTGAAGCTTTCTTT.

The rearrangement joins TRBV7-9 to TRBJ1-5; unclear D gene. Germline V CDR1 and CDR2: SEHNR, FQNEAQ (reference sequence). V lost 1 base to trimming and J lost 6 bases, with 7 bases between them. The CDR3 loop spans 13 amino acids. The CDR3 DNA reads as TGTGCCAGCAGCTTAGGGCCGGGTCAGCCCCAGCATTTT. It codes for CASSLGPGQPQHF.

This sequence joins TRBV15 and TRBJ1-1; 8 nucleotides match TRBD1. Per the germline V gene, CDR1 is LNHNV and CDR2 is YYDKDF (reference sequence). CDR3 size: 13 residues. With 1 base clipped from V and 7 bases from J, the junction kept 2 bases outside the gene matches. CDR3 in DNA: TGTGCCACCAGCAGAGCAGGGGGCATTGAAGCTTTCTTT. As protein: CATSRAGGIEAFF.

The chain recombines TRBV28 with TRBJ2-3; the match to TRBD1 covers 7 bases. V trimming: 6 bases; J trimming: 2 bases; junction bases outside the gene matches: 8. CDR1 and CDR2 (germline): MDHEN, SYDVKM. This CDR3 has 15 amino acids. The CDR3 nucleotides are TGTGCCAGCAGGATCAACAGGGGTTTCACAGATACGCAGTATTTT. It yields the protein CASRINRGFTDTQYF. Together with reference TRBV28 and TRBJ2-3, the CDR3 gives the full variable domain: DVKVTQSSRYLVKRTGEKVFLECVQDMDHENMFWYRQDPGLGLRLIYFSYDVKMKEKGDIPEGYSVSREKKERFSLILESASTNQTSMYLCASRINRGFTDTQYFGPGTRLTVL.